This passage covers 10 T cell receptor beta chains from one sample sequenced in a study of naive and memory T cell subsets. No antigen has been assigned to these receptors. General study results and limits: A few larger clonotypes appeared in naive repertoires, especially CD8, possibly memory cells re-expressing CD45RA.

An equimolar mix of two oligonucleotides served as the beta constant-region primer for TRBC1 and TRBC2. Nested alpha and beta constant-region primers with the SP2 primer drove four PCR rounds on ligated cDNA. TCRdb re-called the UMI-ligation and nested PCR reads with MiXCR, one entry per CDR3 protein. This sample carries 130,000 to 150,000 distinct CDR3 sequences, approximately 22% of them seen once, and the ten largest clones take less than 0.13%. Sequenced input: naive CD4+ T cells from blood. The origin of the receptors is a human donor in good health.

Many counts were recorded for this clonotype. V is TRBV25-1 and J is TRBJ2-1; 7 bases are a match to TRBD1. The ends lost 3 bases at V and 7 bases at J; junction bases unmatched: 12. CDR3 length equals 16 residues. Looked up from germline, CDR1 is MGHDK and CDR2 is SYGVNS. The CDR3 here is CASSDRRQGDRNEQFF. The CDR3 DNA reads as TGTGCCAGCAGTGACCGTCGACAGGGAGATAGAAATGAGCAGTTCTTC.

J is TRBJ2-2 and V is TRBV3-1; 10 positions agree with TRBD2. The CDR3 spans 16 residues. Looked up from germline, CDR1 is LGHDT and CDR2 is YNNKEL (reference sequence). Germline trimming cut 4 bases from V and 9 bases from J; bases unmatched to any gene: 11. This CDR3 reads CASSPRAGGPVRELFF. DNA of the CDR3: TGTGCCAGCAGCCCCCGAGCGGGAGGGCCGGTTCGGGAGCTGTTTTTT.

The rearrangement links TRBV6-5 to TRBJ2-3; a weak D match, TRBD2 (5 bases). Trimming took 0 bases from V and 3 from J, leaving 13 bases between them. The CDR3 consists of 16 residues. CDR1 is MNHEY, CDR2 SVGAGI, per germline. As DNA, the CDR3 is TGTGCCAGCAGTTACTCGGGGAGACTCGGAACAGATACGCAGTATTTT. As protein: CASSYSGRLGTDTQYF.

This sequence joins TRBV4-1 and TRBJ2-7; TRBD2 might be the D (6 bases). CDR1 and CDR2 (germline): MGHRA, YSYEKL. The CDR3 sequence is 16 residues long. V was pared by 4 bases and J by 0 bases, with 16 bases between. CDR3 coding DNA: TGCGCCAGCAGCCTTGCTCTAGCGCAGAGCTCCTACGAGCAGTACTTC. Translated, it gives CASSLALAQSSYEQYF.

The CDR3 loop is CASSYSRFNPASGSSNEQYF. DNA of the CDR3: TGTGCCAGCAGTTACTCGCGTTTTAACCCCGCTAGCGGGAGTAGCAACGAGCAGTACTTC. The chain combines TRBV6-5 with TRBJ2-7; 10 positions match TRBD2. The CDR3 loop spans 20 amino acids. J lost 5 bases, V lost 0 bases, and 19 bases had no gene match. CDR1 and CDR2 (germline): MNHEY, SVGAGI.

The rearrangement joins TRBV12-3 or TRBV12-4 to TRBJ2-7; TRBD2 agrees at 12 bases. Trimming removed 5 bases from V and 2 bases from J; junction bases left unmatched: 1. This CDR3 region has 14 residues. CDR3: CASSGTSGPYEQYF. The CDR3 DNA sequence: TGTGCCAGCAGTGGGACTAGCGGGCCCTACGAGCAGTACTTC.

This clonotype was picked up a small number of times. CDR3 in amino acids: CASSNSFGANVLTF. The CDR3 nucleotides read TGTGCCAGCAGTAACTCCTTTGGGGCCAACGTCCTGACTTTC. The V and J genes are TRBV6-1 and TRBJ2-6; D is uncertain. V was cut by 5 bases and J by 3 bases, with 8 bases left in between. The germline V gene has CDR1 MNHNS and CDR2 SASEGT. This CDR3 is built from 14 residues.

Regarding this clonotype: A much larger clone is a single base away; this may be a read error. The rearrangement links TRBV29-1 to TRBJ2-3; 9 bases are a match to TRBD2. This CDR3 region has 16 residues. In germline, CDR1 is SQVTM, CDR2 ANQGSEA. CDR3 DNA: TGCAGCGTTGATGATTTAGCGGGAGACCGCACAGATACGCACTATTTT. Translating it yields CSVDDLAGDRTDTHYF.

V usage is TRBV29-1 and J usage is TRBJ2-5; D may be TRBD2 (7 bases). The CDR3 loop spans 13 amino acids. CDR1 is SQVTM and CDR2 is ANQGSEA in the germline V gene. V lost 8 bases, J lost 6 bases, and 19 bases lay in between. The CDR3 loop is CSSPGGGTKTQYF. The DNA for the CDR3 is TGCAGCAGTCCTGGGGGGGGCACAAAGACCCAGTACTTC.

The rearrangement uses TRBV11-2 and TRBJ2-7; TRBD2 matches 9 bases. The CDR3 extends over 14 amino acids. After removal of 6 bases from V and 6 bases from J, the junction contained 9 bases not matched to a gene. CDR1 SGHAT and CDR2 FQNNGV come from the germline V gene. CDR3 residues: CASSSTAGGPEQYF. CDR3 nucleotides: TGTGCCAGCAGTTCAACCGCGGGAGGGCCCGAGCAGTACTTC.